The sample holds a few counts of the clone carrying this TCR beta chain. Antigen unknown. Full-length variable regions came from constant-region reverse primers plus semi-nested Nested Universal Primer A PCR. TCRdb reprocessed the 5' RACE reads with MiXCR, giving one entry per CDR3 protein. The sample lists nearly 40,000 distinct CDR3 sequences; 18% were seen once. Naive CD4+ T cells were purified with Tregs depleted by CD25. Findings and caveats of the study: Tumor Tregs overlapped most with tumor, then blood, naive CD4+ cells.

The origin of this receptor is a female donor with breast cancer. The specimen was naive CD4+ T cells sorted from a lymph node. Subset given: naive CD4+ T cells, CD4+CD45RA+CD25-.

CDR3 in DNA: TGCAGCGCCGGCCTAGCGGGAACCCCCTCCTACGAGCAGTACTTC. Protein sequence: CSAGLAGTPSYEQYF. V gene TRBV29-1 combines with J gene TRBJ2-7; 9 bases line up with TRBD2. The germline V gene has CDR1 SQVTM and CDR2 ANQGSEA. The V gene end was trimmed by 7 bases and the J gene end by 0 bases; junction bases not matched to a gene: 10. CDR3 length: 15 residues.